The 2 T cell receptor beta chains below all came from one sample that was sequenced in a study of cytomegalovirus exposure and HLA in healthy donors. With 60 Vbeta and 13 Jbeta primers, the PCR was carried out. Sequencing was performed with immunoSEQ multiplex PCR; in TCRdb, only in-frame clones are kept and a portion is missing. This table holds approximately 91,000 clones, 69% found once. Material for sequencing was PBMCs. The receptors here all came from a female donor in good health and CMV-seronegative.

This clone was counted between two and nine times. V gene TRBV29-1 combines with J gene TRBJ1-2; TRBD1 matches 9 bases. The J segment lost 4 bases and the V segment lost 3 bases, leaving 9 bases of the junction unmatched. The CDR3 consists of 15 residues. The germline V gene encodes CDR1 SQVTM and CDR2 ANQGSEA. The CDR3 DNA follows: TGCAGCGTTGACAAAACAGGGGGCAGGTTCTATGGCTACACCTTC. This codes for CSVDKTGGRFYGYTF.

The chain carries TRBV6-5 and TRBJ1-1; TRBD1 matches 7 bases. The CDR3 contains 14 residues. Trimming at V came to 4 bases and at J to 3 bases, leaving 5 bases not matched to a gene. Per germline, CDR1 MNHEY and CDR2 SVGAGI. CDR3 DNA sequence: TGTGCCAGCAGTTGCGAGGGGGCGCACACTGAAGCTTTCTTT. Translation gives CASSCEGAHTEAFF.